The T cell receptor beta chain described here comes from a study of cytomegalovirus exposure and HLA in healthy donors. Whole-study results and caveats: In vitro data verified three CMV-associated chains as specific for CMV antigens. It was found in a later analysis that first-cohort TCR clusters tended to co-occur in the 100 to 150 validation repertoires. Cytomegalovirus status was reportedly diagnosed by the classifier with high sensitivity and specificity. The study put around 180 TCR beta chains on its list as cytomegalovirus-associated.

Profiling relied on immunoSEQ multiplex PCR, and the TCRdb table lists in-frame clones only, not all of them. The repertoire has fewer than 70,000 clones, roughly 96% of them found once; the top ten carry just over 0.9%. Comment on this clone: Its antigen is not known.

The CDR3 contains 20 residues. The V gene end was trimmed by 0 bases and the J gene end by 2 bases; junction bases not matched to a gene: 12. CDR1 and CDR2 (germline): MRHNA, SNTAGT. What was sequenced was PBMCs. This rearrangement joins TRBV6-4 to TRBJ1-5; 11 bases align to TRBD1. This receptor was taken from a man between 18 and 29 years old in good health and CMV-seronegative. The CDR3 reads CASSDSPGQGAAGGNQPQHF. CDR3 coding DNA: TGTGCCAGCAGTGACTCCCCCGGACAGGGGGCAGCGGGTGGCAATCAGCCCCAGCATTTT.